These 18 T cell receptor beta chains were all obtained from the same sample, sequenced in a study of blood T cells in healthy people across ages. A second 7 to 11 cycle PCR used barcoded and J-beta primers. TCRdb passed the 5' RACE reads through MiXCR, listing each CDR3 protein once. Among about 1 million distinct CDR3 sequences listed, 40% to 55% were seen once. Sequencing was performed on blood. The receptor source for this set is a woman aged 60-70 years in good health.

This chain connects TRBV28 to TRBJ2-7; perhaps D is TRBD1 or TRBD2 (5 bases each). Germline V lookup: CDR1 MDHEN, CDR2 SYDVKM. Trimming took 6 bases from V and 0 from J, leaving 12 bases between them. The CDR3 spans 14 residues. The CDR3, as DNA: TGTGCCAGCAGGCCAGAGGGGCGCTCCTACGAGCAGTACTTC. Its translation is CASRPEGRSYEQYF.

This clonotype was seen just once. CDR3 coding DNA: TGTGCCAGCAGCCCCCGCGACACCGGGGAGCTGTTTTTT. Translating gives CASSPRDTGELFF. The V gene is TRBV9, the J gene TRBJ2-2; D call uncertain. Germline V lookup: CDR1 SGDLS, CDR2 YYNGEE. The germline V and J ends were trimmed by 4 bases and 3 bases, with 7 bases remaining between them. The CDR3 is made up of 13 amino acids.

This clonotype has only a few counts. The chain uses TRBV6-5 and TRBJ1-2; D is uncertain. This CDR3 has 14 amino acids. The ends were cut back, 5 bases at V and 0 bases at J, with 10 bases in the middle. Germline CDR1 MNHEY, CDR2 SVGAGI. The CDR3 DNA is TGTGCCAGCAGTACCGAGCAATCTAACTATGGCTACACCTTC. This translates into CASSTEQSNYGYTF.

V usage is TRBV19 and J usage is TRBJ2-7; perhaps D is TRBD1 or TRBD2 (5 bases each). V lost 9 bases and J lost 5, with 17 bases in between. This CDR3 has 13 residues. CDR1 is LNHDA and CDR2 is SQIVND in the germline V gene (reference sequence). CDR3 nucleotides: TGTGCCAGATCGGAAGAGGGGTACCACGAGCAGTACTTC. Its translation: CARSEEGYHEQYF.

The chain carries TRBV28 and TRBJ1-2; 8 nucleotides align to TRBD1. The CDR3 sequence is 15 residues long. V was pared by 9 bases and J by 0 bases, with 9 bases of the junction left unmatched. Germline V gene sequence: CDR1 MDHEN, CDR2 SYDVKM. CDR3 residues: CASSNRDRTNYGYTF. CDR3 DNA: TGTGCCAGTTCTAACCGGGACAGGACTAACTATGGCTACACCTTC.

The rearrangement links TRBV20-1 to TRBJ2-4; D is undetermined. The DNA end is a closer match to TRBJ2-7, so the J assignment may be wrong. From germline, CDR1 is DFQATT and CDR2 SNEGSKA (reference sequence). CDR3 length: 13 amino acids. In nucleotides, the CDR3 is TGCAGTGCTAGAGGCCACAGTCACTACGAGCAGTACTTC. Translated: CSARGHSHYEQYF.

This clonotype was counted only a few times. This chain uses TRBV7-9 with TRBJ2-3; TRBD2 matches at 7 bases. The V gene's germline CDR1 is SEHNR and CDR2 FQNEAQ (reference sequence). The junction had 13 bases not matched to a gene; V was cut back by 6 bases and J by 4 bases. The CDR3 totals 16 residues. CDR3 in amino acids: CASSTPPGGSPDTQYF. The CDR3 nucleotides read TGTGCCAGCAGTACGCCCCCCGGCGGGAGTCCAGATACGCAGTATTTT.

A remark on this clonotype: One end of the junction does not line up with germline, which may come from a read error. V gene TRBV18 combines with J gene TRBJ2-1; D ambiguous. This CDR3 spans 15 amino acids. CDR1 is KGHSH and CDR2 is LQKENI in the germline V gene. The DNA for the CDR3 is TGTGCCAGCTCACCTGGGCCCATATTCTACAATGGGCAGTTCTTC. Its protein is CASSPGPIFYNGQFF.

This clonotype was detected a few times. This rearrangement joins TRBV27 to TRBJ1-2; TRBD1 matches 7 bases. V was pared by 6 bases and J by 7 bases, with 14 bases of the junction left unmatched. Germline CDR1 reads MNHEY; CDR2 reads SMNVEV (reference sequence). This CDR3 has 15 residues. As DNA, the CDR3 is TGTGCCAGCAGCCCTCAGGGGGGAATACTTTTTGGCTACACCTTC. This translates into CASSPQGGILFGYTF.

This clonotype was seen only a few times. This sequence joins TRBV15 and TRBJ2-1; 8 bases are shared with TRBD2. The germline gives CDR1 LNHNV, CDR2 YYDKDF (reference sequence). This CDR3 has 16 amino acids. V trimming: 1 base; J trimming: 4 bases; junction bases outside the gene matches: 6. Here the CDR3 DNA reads TGTGCCACCAGCAGAGTACGGGAGGGCCGATACAATGAGCAGTTCTTC. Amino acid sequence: CATSRVREGRYNEQFF. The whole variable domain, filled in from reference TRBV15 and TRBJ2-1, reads DAMVIQNPRYQVTQFGKPVTLSCSQTLNHNVMYWYQQKSSQAPKLLFHYYDKDFNNEADTPDNFQSRRPNTSFCFLDIRSPGLGDTAMYLCATSRVREGRYNEQFFGPGTRLTVL.

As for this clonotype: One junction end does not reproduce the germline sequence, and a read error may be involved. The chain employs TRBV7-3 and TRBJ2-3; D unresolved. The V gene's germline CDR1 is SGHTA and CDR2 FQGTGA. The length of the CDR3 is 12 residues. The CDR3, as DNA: TGTGCCAGCAGCCCAGACACAGAGACGCAGTATTTT. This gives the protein CASSPDTETQYF.

The CDR3 protein is CAISEGDSGTNNEQFF. For the CDR3, the DNA is TGTGCCATCAGTGAGGGGGATAGCGGGACAAACAATGAGCAGTTCTTC. V and J are TRBV10-3 and TRBJ2-1; 8 positions match TRBD2. This CDR3 contains 16 residues. CDR1 is ENHRY and CDR2 is SYGVKD in the germline V gene. The J segment lost 5 bases and the V segment lost 2 bases, leaving 8 bases of the junction unmatched.

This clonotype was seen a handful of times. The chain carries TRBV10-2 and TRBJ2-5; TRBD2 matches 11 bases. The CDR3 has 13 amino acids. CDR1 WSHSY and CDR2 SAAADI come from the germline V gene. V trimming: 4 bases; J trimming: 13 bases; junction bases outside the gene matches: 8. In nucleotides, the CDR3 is TGCGCCAGCAGTGGTTCTAGCGGGAGGCAGTGGTACTTC. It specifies CASSGSSGRQWYF.

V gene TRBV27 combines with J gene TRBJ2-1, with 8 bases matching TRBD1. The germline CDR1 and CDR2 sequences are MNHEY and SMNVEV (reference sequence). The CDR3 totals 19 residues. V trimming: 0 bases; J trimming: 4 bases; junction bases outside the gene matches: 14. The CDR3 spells CASSLSLSRRDRKYNEQFF. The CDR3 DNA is TGTGCCAGCAGTTTATCTCTATCCCGTCGGGACAGGAAATACAATGAGCAGTTCTTC.

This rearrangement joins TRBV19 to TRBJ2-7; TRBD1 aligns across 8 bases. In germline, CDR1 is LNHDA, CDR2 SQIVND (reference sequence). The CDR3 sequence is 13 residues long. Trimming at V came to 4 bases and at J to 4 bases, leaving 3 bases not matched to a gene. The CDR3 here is CASSSRDRYEQYF. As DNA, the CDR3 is TGTGCCAGTAGTAGCCGGGACAGGTACGAGCAGTACTTC.

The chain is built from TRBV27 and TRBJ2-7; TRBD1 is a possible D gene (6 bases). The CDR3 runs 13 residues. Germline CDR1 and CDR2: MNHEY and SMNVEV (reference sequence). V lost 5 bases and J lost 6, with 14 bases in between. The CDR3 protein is CASSVSRGGEQYF. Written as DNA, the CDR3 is TGTGCCAGCAGTGTTAGCAGGGGCGGCGAGCAGTACTTC.

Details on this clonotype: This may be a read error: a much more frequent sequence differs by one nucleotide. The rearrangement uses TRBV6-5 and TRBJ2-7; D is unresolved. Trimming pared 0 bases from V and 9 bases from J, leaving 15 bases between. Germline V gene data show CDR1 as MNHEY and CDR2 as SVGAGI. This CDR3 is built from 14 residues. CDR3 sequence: CASSYSTDAFGQYF. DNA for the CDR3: TGTGCCAGCAGTTACTCGACGGACGCGTTTGGGCAGTACTTC.

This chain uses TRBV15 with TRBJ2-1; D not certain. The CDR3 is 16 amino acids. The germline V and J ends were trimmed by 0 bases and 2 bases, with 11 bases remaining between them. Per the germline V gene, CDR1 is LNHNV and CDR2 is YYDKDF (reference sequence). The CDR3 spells CATSREIGSAYNEQFF. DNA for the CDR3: TGTGCCACCAGCAGAGAAATCGGCTCGGCCTACAATGAGCAGTTCTTC.